This T cell receptor (beta chain) came from a study of Ad26.COV2.S vaccination and SARS-CoV-2 variants. As for the study in general: Among those in the COV1001 Ad26.COV2.S trial arm was the donor. General study results and limits: Among vaccine recipients, spike-specific TCR breadth exceeded that of placebo recipients.

This clone was recorded once. Antigen unknown. Some clones are missing from TCRdb's copy, which holds only in-frame ones; the method was immunoSEQ multiplex PCR. The sample includes roughly 300,000 clones, about 89% seen only once; the top ten take about 5%. Documented treatment: over 15 received Ad26.COV2.S at low or high dose, single or two shots; 5 received placebo; per-sample allocation not given. On day 63 after the first injection, vaccine and placebo recipients gave samples. Aged 18-55 years, donor was enrolled in Boston in 2020. Trimming took off 0 bases at V and 7 bases at J, with 10 bases between the two ends. This CDR3 has 13 amino acids. CDR1 is MNHEY and CDR2 is SVGEGT in the germline V gene.

This clonotype was obtained from a person aged 18-65 years who received the Ad26.COV2.S COVID-19 vaccine or a placebo. The specimen comprised peripheral blood, sampled in a trial of Ad26.COV2.S vaccine versus placebo. The V call is TRBV6-2 or TRBV6-3, the J call TRBJ2-7; D is ambiguous. DNA of the CDR3: TGTGCCAGCAGTTACTCTACAGCCTTTGAGCAGTACTTC. Its protein product is CASSYSTAFEQYF.